This is a list of T cell receptor beta chains from one sample in a study of blood T cell repertoires in COVID-19. Libraries were prepared by immunoSEQ multiplex PCR; TCRdb keeps only in-frame clonotypes and omits some of them. The data show around 400,000 clones, about 90% seen once. The sequenced sample was peripheral blood. These TCRs come from a woman aged 60 to 75 with COVID-19, enrolled during active disease. The CDR3 runs from the conserved cysteine through the conserved F or W. The D gene is left open where the match is weak. Clone size is given for some rows only: seen once, a few or many times, or a class if the clone is expanded.

clone_size	j_call	v_call	d_call	cdr3_nt	cdr3_aa
-	TRBJ2-3	TRBV27	-	TGTGCCAGCAGTCCGCGGACGCTAACAGGGGATACGCAGTATTTT	CASSPRTLTGDTQYF
once	TRBJ1-4	TRBV18	-	TGTGCCAGCTCACCAGTCGGGGAGACCTCAACTAATGAAAAACTGTTTTTT	CASSPVGETSTNEKLFF
-	TRBJ1-6	TRBV30	TRBD1	TGTGCCTGGAGTGGGGGACAGGGGTTTGGTTCACCCCTCCACTTT	CAWSGGQGFGSPLHF
-	TRBJ2-2	TRBV28	-	TGTGCCAGCAACCCCTTACTAGAGAGTGCGGCCGGGGAGCTGTTTTTT	CASNPLLESAAGELFF
-	TRBJ2-7	TRBV7-9	TRBD2	TGTGCCAGCAGCCCCACGACTAGCTGGGTCGAGCAGTACTTC	CASSPTTSWVEQYF
-	TRBJ2-2	TRBV5-4	-	TGTGCCAGCAGCCCTGCGAGGGCTAAGGGAGTTGGGGAGCTGTTTTTT	CASSPARAKGVGELFF
-	TRBJ1-3	TRBV4-2	-	TGTGCCAGCAGTCCCCATCCTAGCTCTGGAAACACCATATATTTT	CASSPHPSSGNTIYF
-	TRBJ2-1	TRBV19	-	TGTGCCACCACGCCGGGGGGCCTCTACAATGAGCAGTTCTTC	CATTPGGLYNEQFF
few	TRBJ2-1	TRBV5-4	TRBD2	TGTGCCAGCAGCTTGCCGGGACTAGGAGGGGTCAATGAGCAGTTCTTC	CASSLPGLGGVNEQFF
-	TRBJ2-7	TRBV18	TRBD1	TGTGCCAGCTCACCACCGGGACAGGGCTCCTACGAGCAGTACTTC	CASSPPGQGSYEQYF
-	TRBJ1-3	TRBV7-9	-	TGTGCCAGCATGTCCGGCGGCCCCTCTGGAAACACCATATATTTT	CASMSGGPSGNTIYF
-	TRBJ2-7	TRBV3-1/TRBV3-2	TRBD2	TGTGCCAGCAGCCCCCCGGGACTAGCTTTCCGCGAGCAGTACTTC	CASSPPGLAFREQYF
-	TRBJ1-1	TRBV2	TRBD1	TGTGCCAGCAGTGTCTCGGACAGGAAGAACACTGAAGCTTTCTTT	CASSVSDRKNTEAFF
-	TRBJ1-4	TRBV15	TRBD1	TGTGCCACCAGCCGGAGCGGACAGGGGGAGGAAAAACTGTTTTTT	CATSRSGQGEEKLFF
-	TRBJ1-6	TRBV12-3/TRBV12-4	TRBD1	TGTGCCAGCAGCTCGACAGGGGAATCACCCCTCCACTTT	CASSSTGESPLHF
-	TRBJ2-3	TRBV12-5	-	TGTGCTAGTGGCCTCTTCCGGGACTCAGGAAGGGATACGCAGTATTTT	CASGLFRDSGRDTQYF
-	TRBJ2-5	TRBV5-1	TRBD2	TGCGCCAGCAGCTCCGGACTAGGCCAAGAGACCCAGTACTTC	CASSSGLGQETQYF
-	TRBJ2-3	TRBV5-1	-	TGCGCCAGCAGCTTGTTCTCGGAGACAGATACGCAGTATTTT	CASSLFSETDTQYF
-	TRBJ1-5	TRBV7-2	-	TGTGCCAGCAGCACAGAGGCGGGGTTGGTGGATCAGCCCCAGCATTTT	CASSTEAGLVDQPQHF